One sample yielded the 13 T cell receptor beta chains listed below, sequenced in a study of T cell responses to AZD1222 COVID-19 vaccine. Sequenced by immunoSEQ multiplex PCR; TCRdb stores in-frame clones only, minus some. The sample has 90,000 to 100,000 clones, around nine tenths seen once; the top ten hold under 3.5%. The sequencing here drew on peripheral blood, taken on day 0 of AZD1222 vaccination. All receptors come from an adult in good health.

The rearrangement joins TRBV11-3 to TRBJ2-2; 7 bases agree with TRBD2. V lost 5 bases and J lost 3; bases outside the gene matches: 6. Germline-derived CDR1 and CDR2 are SGHNT and YENEEA. The CDR3 runs 15 residues. CDR3 DNA sequence: TGTGCCAGCAGCCCTAGCGGATGGTACACCGGGGAGCTGTTTTTT. This sequence encodes CASSPSGWYTGELFF.

The gene calls are TRBV7-9 and TRBJ2-5, with D unresolved. This CDR3 spans 14 amino acids. Germline loops: CDR1 SEHNR, CDR2 FQNEAQ (reference sequence). Trimming removed 1 base at V and 6 bases at J, with 12 bases between. This CDR3 is CASSLEGPPKTQYF. CDR3 in DNA: TGTGCCAGCAGCTTAGAGGGCCCCCCCAAGACCCAGTACTTC.

This clone came up a few times. The J gene is TRBJ2-7, the V gene TRBV25-1; TRBD2 matches 8 bases. V shed 5 bases and J 7 bases; nucleotides not matched to a gene: 7. This CDR3 has 13 residues. Germline V CDR1 and CDR2: MGHDK, SYGVNS. DNA for the CDR3: TGTGCCAGCAGTCCCACTAGCGGATTAGAGCAGTACGTC. Its protein product is CASSPTSGLEQYV.

A few counts support this clone. The V call is TRBV2, the J call TRBJ2-1; 8 bases map to TRBD2. The J segment lost 3 bases and the V segment lost 7 bases, leaving 17 bases of the junction unmatched. The CDR3 sequence is 18 residues long. Germline V gives CDR1 SNHLY, CDR2 FYNNEI. The CDR3 region has the DNA TGTGCCAGCACCTTGAGGGCGGCGAGCGGGAGACGCTACAATGAGCAGTTCTTC. It translates to CASTLRAASGRRYNEQFF.

V usage is TRBV4-1 and J usage is TRBJ2-7; weak D call: TRBD1 (6 bases). The germline gives CDR1 MGHRA, CDR2 YSYEKL. The CDR3 spans 16 residues. V was trimmed by 0 bases and J by 2 bases, leaving 14 bases between them. DNA of the CDR3: TGCGCCAGCAGCCAAGAATGGGACACCTCAACCTACGAGCAGTACTTC. The encoded protein is CASSQEWDTSTYEQYF.

The CDR3 DNA reads TGTGCCAGCAGCAATAGAGCCAGTGAGCAGTTCTTC. Its protein is CASSNRASEQFF. This sequence joins TRBV7-9 and TRBJ2-1; unclear D gene. V lost 5 bases and J lost 9, with 11 bases in between. The CDR3 totals 12 residues. The V gene's germline CDR1 is SEHNR and CDR2 FQNEAQ (reference sequence).

This chain uses TRBV9 with TRBJ1-2; 11 positions agree with TRBD1. Trimming took 5 bases from V and 7 from J; bases not matched to a gene: 7. The CDR3 covers 14 residues. CDR1 SGDLS and CDR2 YYNGEE come from the germline V gene. CDR3 protein: CASSYTGTGGGYTF. The CDR3 DNA follows: TGTGCCAGCAGTTATACCGGGACAGGGGGTGGCTACACCTTC.

The chain recombines TRBV11-2 with TRBJ2-1; 12 positions agree with TRBD2. J was trimmed by 7 bases and V by 5 bases; bases with no gene match: 6. CDR3 length equals 15 residues. Germline CDR1 is SGHAT and CDR2 is FQNNGV. In nucleotides, the CDR3 is TGTGCCAGCAGCCCTGCTAGCGGGAGGGGGAATGAGCAGTTCTTC. It encodes CASSPASGRGNEQFF.

The chain employs TRBV5-4 and TRBJ2-1; 12 bases are shared with TRBD2. The CDR3 is 15 residues long. CDR1 is SGHNT and CDR2 is YYREEE in the germline V gene (reference sequence). The trim removed 2 bases at V and 8 bases at J, leaving 5 bases unmatched. The CDR3 reads CASSFPSGGAHEQFF. CDR3 coding DNA: TGTGCCAGCAGCTTTCCTAGCGGGGGGGCTCATGAGCAGTTCTTC.

The chain links TRBV3-1 (or the pseudogene TRBV3-2) to TRBJ1-1; 11 bases align to TRBD1. The V segment lost 5 bases and the J segment 6 bases; nucleotides outside the gene matches: 11. CDR1 is LGHDT, CDR2 YNNKEL, per germline (reference sequence). The CDR3 is 16 amino acids. Written as DNA, the CDR3 is TGTGCCAGCAGCTCCTTGATTTCGGACAGGGGGCCTGAAGCTTTCTTT. Translated: CASSSLISDRGPEAFF.

The chain has TRBV7-9 and TRBJ2-1; no clear D gene. Trimming pared 4 bases from V and 8 bases from J, leaving 9 bases between. The CDR3 covers 12 residues. The germline CDR1 and CDR2 sequences are SEHNR and FQNEAQ (reference sequence). Here the CDR3 reads CASSSRVDEQFF. The CDR3 nucleotides read TGTGCCAGCAGCTCACGCGTGGATGAGCAGTTCTTC.

The chain is built from TRBV6-9 and TRBJ1-5, with D perhaps TRBD1 (5 bases). The germline V gene encodes CDR1 MNHGY and CDR2 SVAAGI. Between the trimmed V and J ends, which lost 9 bases and 0 bases, there was a span of 12 bases. The CDR3 covers 14 residues. The CDR3 sequence: CARSPGYSNQPQHF. The CDR3 DNA reads as TGTGCCAGATCTCCAGGGTATAGCAATCAGCCCCAGCATTTT.

V is TRBV7-2 and J is TRBJ1-2, with TRBD1 matching over 9 bases. Per germline, CDR1 SGHTA and CDR2 FQGNSA. CDR3 length equals 16 residues. Trimming took 5 bases from V and 4 from J; bases not matched to a gene: 11. The DNA of the CDR3 is TGTGCCAGCAGCCCTAGCCTGGGACAGGGAGCCTATGGCTACACCTTC. Translating gives CASSPSLGQGAYGYTF.